Shown below are 24 T cell receptor beta chains from a single sample sequenced in a study of blood T cells in healthy people across ages. The use of a sample-barcoded 5' primer and a J-beta primer mix characterized a second PCR of about 6 to 12 cycles. TCRdb re-derived calls from the 5' RACE reads in MiXCR, one entry per CDR3 protein. Of approximately 880,000 distinct CDR3 sequences in the sample, roughly 52% were seen once. Sequencing was performed on blood. These receptors all come from a young man in good health.

This chain uses TRBV30 with TRBJ2-3, with D perhaps matching TRBD1 (6 bases). The CDR3 contains 13 residues. Trimming took off 4 bases at V and 8 bases at J, with 16 bases between the two ends. The germline V gene has CDR1 GTSNPN and CDR2 SVGIG (reference sequence). Here the CDR3 reads CAWTNTGLGTQYF. CDR3 sequence (DNA): TGTGCCTGGACCAACACAGGGTTAGGTACGCAGTATTTT.

This clonotype was counted a few times. The V gene is TRBV7-2, the J gene TRBJ2-4; TRBD1 aligns across 7 bases. With V trimmed by 4 bases and J by 6 bases, 9 bases remained unmatched. The CDR3 covers 15 residues. CDR1 is SGHTA and CDR2 is FQGNSA in the germline V gene. The CDR3 DNA is TGTGCCAGCAGCTCAATGACAGGGAAGGCAAACATTCAGTACTTC. Encoded protein: CASSSMTGKANIQYF. The full variable domain, with the rest looked up from reference TRBV7-2 and TRBJ2-4, is GAGVSQSPSNKVTEKGKDVELRCDPISGHTALYWYRQSLGQGLEFLIYFQGNSAPDKSGLPSDRFSAERTGGSVSTLTIQRTQQEDSAVYLCASSSMTGKANIQYFGAGTRLSVL.

V and J are TRBV3-1 and TRBJ2-1; TRBD2 matches at 7 bases. From germline, CDR1 is LGHDT and CDR2 YNNKEL (reference sequence). This CDR3 is 17 amino acids long. The V gene end was trimmed by 2 bases and the J gene end by 2 bases; junction bases not matched to a gene: 9. As DNA, the CDR3 is TGTGCCAGCAGCCAAAAGGTGTTCGCGGGGGCCTACAATGAGCAGTTCTTC. This encodes CASSQKVFAGAYNEQFF.

This clonotype has only a few counts. The gene calls are TRBV7-8 and TRBJ1-2, with 7 positions matching TRBD1. This CDR3 spans 15 amino acids. Trimming at V came to 2 bases and at J to 8 bases, leaving 11 bases not matched to a gene. Germline V CDR1 and CDR2: SGHVS, FQNEAQ. This chain's CDR3 is CASSLWSLTGFGYTF. The CDR3 DNA reads TGTGCCAGCAGCTTATGGAGTTTGACAGGGTTCGGCTACACCTTC.

The rearrangement joins TRBV20-1 to TRBJ2-5; 9 bases align to TRBD1. The trim removed 3 bases at V and 4 bases at J, leaving 9 bases unmatched. The CDR3 contains 15 residues. From germline, CDR1 is DFQATT and CDR2 SNEGSKA (reference sequence). CDR3 loop: CSASGTGSISETQYF. CDR3 DNA: TGCAGTGCTAGCGGGACAGGGTCGATCTCAGAGACCCAGTACTTC.

This clonotype has only a few counts. The V gene is TRBV6-2 or TRBV6-3, the J gene TRBJ1-4, with D perhaps matching TRBD1 (5 bases). CDR1 MNHEY and CDR2 SVGEGT come from the germline V gene. The V gene lost 6 bases and the J gene lost 7 bases, with 9 bases spanning the gap. The CDR3 contains 12 residues. Written as DNA, the CDR3 is TGTGCCAGCAGAGACAGCGTTGAAAAACTGTTTTTT. Translating it yields CASRDSVEKLFF.

This clonotype was counted between two and nine times. CDR3 sequence (DNA): TGTGCCAGCAGTACCGCACTAGCGGGGTACCAAGAGACCCAGTACTTC. Translation: CASSTALAGYQETQYF. The chain carries TRBV12-3 or TRBV12-4 and TRBJ2-5; 10 nucleotides align to TRBD2. The ends lost 5 bases at V and 0 bases at J; junction bases unmatched: 6. This CDR3 region has 16 residues.

The chain recombines TRBV28 with TRBJ1-2; possibly TRBD1 for D (5 bases). This CDR3 comprises 14 residues. Germline V CDR1 and CDR2: MDHEN, SYDVKM. Trimming removed 10 bases at V and 0 bases at J, with 15 bases between. CDR3 residues: CAIALGQANYGYTF. The CDR3 DNA sequence: TGTGCCATAGCTCTGGGGCAGGCTAACTATGGCTACACCTTC.

This clonotype was seen more than once but under ten times. This chain uses TRBV20-1 with TRBJ2-3; D is ambiguous. V gave up 5 bases and J gave up 0 bases, with 12 bases separating them. Germline CDR1 and CDR2: DFQATT and SNEGSKA (reference sequence). The CDR3 contains 14 residues. DNA for the CDR3: TGCAGTGCTCCCCGACCGGCTAGCACAGATACGCAGTATTTT. This gives the protein CSAPRPASTDTQYF.

This chain connects TRBV7-2 to TRBJ1-4; maybe TRBD1 (5 bases). The CDR3 loop spans 15 amino acids. Trimming took off 1 base at V and 2 bases at J, with 8 bases between the two ends. Germline CDR1 reads SGHTA; CDR2 reads FQGNSA. The CDR3 loop reads CASSLVGATNEKLFF. For the CDR3, the DNA is TGTGCCAGCAGCTTAGTCGGGGCGACTAATGAAAAACTGTTTTTT.

The chain uses TRBV7-2 and TRBJ2-4; unclear D gene. CDR3 length equals 16 residues. V lost 5 bases and J 0 bases, leaving 14 bases between the germline ends. Germline values: CDR1 SGHTA, CDR2 FQGNSA. This chain's CDR3 is CASSPSTVIAKNIQYF. DNA for the CDR3: TGTGCCAGCAGCCCATCGACGGTGATAGCCAAAAACATTCAGTACTTC.

The V gene is TRBV28, the J gene TRBJ1-5; TRBD1 might be the D (5 bases). Trimming left V 0 bases short and J 0 bases short, with 9 bases between. The germline CDR1 and CDR2 sequences are MDHEN and SYDVKM. CDR3 length equals 16 residues. The CDR3 loop reads CASSLWLQDSNQPQHF. Written as DNA, the CDR3 is TGTGCCAGCAGTTTATGGCTACAGGATAGCAATCAGCCCCAGCATTTT.

J is TRBJ2-7 and V is TRBV5-1; 10 nucleotides line up with TRBD1. This CDR3 contains 13 residues. The germline gives CDR1 SGHRS, CDR2 YFSETQ. V lost 2 bases, J lost 5 bases, and 1 base stayed unmatched. The CDR3 spells CASSFGTGDEQYF. In nucleotides, the CDR3 is TGCGCCAGCAGCTTCGGGACAGGGGACGAGCAGTACTTC.

The J gene is TRBJ2-1, the V gene TRBV6-2 or TRBV6-3; 9 bases line up with TRBD1. The CDR3 length is 14 residues. The V segment lost 10 bases and the J segment 7 bases; nucleotides outside the gene matches: 11. Germline V CDR1 and CDR2: MNHEY, SVGEGT. The CDR3 protein is CAIEGDRAANEQFF. The CDR3 DNA reads as TGTGCCATCGAAGGGGACAGGGCGGCGAATGAGCAGTTCTTC.

This clonotype was seen more than once but under ten times. CDR3 nucleotide sequence: TGTGCCACCAGCAGACAGGGAGGCCTCACAGATACGCAGTATTTT. Amino acid sequence: CATSRQGGLTDTQYF. The V call is TRBV15, the J call TRBJ2-3; perhaps TRBD2 as D (6 bases). The CDR3 runs to 15 residues. The germline V gene has CDR1 LNHNV and CDR2 YYDKDF (reference sequence). Trimming cost V 2 bases and J 2 bases, with 11 bases left between them.

The chain carries TRBV5-1 and TRBJ2-3, with D perhaps matching TRBD1 (5 bases). CDR1 is SGHRS and CDR2 is YFSETQ in the germline V gene. The CDR3 runs to 14 residues. V lost 4 bases and J 2 bases, leaving 11 bases between the germline ends. The CDR3 sequence: CASSLEDNTDTQYF. Written as DNA, the CDR3 is TGCGCCAGCAGCCTCGAGGACAACACAGATACGCAGTATTTT.

This clonotype was seen a single time. Just one base apart from a much larger clone, this may be a read error. V gene TRBV15 combines with J gene TRBJ2-3; the D gene is possibly TRBD2 (5 bases). This CDR3 contains 14 residues. The germline V gene has CDR1 LNHNV and CDR2 YYDKDF (reference sequence). The CDR3 region is CATSRDAGTDAQYF. The DNA of the CDR3 is TGTGCCACCAGCAGAGATGCGGGTACAGATGCGCAGTATTTT.

As to this clonotype: Sequence at one end of the junction differs from germline and may be a read error. The V call is TRBV7-7, the J call TRBJ2-5, with a weak D call TRBD2 (6 bases). This CDR3 is 13 amino acids long. Germline V gene lookup returns CDR1 SSHAT and CDR2 FNYEAQ (reference sequence). The CDR3 nucleotides are TGTGCTAGCAGCCGTAGCGGCCCTGGGACCCAGTACTTC. Translating gives CASSRSGPGTQYF.

This clonotype was counted a few times. The chain carries TRBV20-1 and TRBJ1-5; 7 positions agree with TRBD1. V trimming: 3 bases; J trimming: 5 bases; junction bases outside the gene matches: 4. The CDR3 loop spans 13 amino acids. Germline CDR1 is DFQATT and CDR2 is SNEGSKA (reference sequence). The chain's CDR3 is CSASAGGDQPQHF. The CDR3 coding sequence is TGCAGTGCTAGCGCAGGGGGTGATCAGCCCCAGCATTTT.

The CDR3 spells CAIPREDGTDTQYF. CDR3 bases: TGTGCCATCCCGCGTGAGGACGGCACAGATACGCAGTATTTT. The rearrangement links TRBV7-2 to TRBJ2-3; D remains ambiguous. This CDR3 comprises 14 residues. Germline V gene data show CDR1 as SGHTA and CDR2 as FQGNSA. The V and J ends lost 10 bases and 1 base respectively, with 15 bases between them.

This clonotype came up a few times. The chain combines TRBV3-1 with TRBJ2-1, with TRBD1 as a possible D gene (5 bases). V was trimmed by 1 base and J by 15 bases, leaving 10 bases between them. Germline V CDR1 and CDR2: LGHDT, YNNKEL (reference sequence). This CDR3 has 11 residues. This chain's CDR3 is CASSQGPGMFF. The CDR3 DNA reads TGTGCCAGCAGCCAAGGTCCAGGGATGTTCTTC.

Comment on this clonotype: One end of the junction fails to match germline, which may point to a read error. The chain recombines TRBV12-3 or TRBV12-4 with TRBJ2-5, with 8 bases that match TRBD1. TRBJ2-7 matches the DNA end more closely, so the J call is doubtful. CDR3 length equals 14 residues. CDR3 loop: CVSGRTGFRYEQYF. As DNA, the CDR3 is TGTGTCAGCGGCCGGACAGGGTTCCGCTACGAGCAGTACTTC.

The chain joins TRBV20-1 to TRBJ2-7; D ambiguous. The tail of the sequence fits TRBJ2-5 better, so the J call may be wrong. The CDR3 totals 13 residues. Germline V CDR1 and CDR2: DFQATT, SNEGSKA (reference sequence). For the CDR3, the DNA is TGCGGTGTTAGAGATTGGCTAGAAGAGACCCAGTACTTC. Its translation is CGVRDWLEETQYF.

This chain uses TRBV5-1 with TRBJ2-7; D is undetermined. Germline CDR1 SGHRS, CDR2 YFSETQ. Trimming removed 2 bases from V and 7 bases from J, with 10 bases in between. The CDR3 runs to 12 residues. This chain's CDR3 is CASSLLENEQYF. The CDR3 nucleotides are TGCGCCAGCAGCTTATTGGAGAATGAGCAGTACTTC.